This passage covers 2 T cell receptor beta chains from one sample sequenced in a study of T cells in Graves' hyperthyroidism and ophthalmopathy. It was RNA transcripts that yielded the amplified TCR beta CDR3 regions. Initially, a first-round RT-PCR of the TCR CDR3 employed the HTBI primer set. MiXCR, run by TCRdb on the multiplex PCR reads, gives a single entry per CDR3 protein. The data show fewer than 650,000 distinct CDR3 sequences, 46% seen once. Sequencing was done on a sample of peripheral blood or thyroid tissue (not recorded which). The origin of the receptors is an adult woman with Graves' disease, either hyperthyroidism or ophthalmopathy (not recorded which).

This clonotype was detected ten times or more. The chain links TRBV19 to TRBJ1-5; a possible D gene is TRBD1 (5 bases). CDR3 length equals 13 residues. The V gene lost 7 bases and the J gene lost 5 bases, with 12 bases spanning the gap. CDR1 LNHDA and CDR2 SQIVND come from the germline V gene (reference sequence). The DNA of the CDR3 is TGTGCCAGTACGGGGGGACGGTATCAGCCCCAGCATTTT. Its translation is CASTGGRYQPQHF.

This chain joins TRBV28 and TRBJ2-5, with D possibly TRBD2 on 6 matching bases. Germline V gene sequence: CDR1 MDHEN, CDR2 SYDVKM. The CDR3 contains 16 residues. V was shortened by 6 bases and J by 5 bases, with 22 bases between the two germline ends. The CDR3 reads CASRFSGHTSKETQYF. Here the CDR3 DNA reads TGTGCCAGCAGATTTTCAGGGCATACTAGCAAGGAGACCCAGTACTTC.